Shown below are 10 T cell receptor beta chains from a single sample sequenced in a study of blood T cell repertoires in COVID-19. Using immunoSEQ multiplex PCR, the repertoire was profiled, and TCRdb retains in-frame clones only, with some absent. This sample has 350,000 or so clones, with 70% to 90% found just once. Sequencing was done on a sample of PBMCs or T cells enriched from blood (not recorded which). The receptors originated from a middle-aged woman with acute COVID-19.

The CDR3 here is CATVDREPPYEQYF. The CDR3 bases are TGTGCCACCGTTGACAGGGAACCCCCCTACGAGCAGTACTTC. The V gene is TRBV19, the J gene TRBJ2-7; 7 nucleotides agree with TRBD1. J was trimmed by 2 bases and V by 10 bases; bases with no gene match: 11. This CDR3 has 14 amino acids. The germline V gene encodes CDR1 LNHDA and CDR2 SQIVND (reference sequence). Supplemented by reference TRBV19 and TRBJ2-7, the full variable domain reads DGGITQSPKYLFRKEGQNVTLSCEQNLNHDAMYWYRQDPGQGLRLIYYSQIVNDFQKGDIAEGYSVSREKKESFPLTVTSAQKNPTAFYLCATVDREPPYEQYFGPGTRLTVT.

The chain employs TRBV7-2 and TRBJ2-7; 9 nucleotides match TRBD1. Germline trimming cut 2 bases from V and 2 bases from J; bases unmatched to any gene: 4. CDR1 is SGHTA and CDR2 is FQGNSA in the germline V gene. This CDR3 is 15 amino acids long. The CDR3 loop is CASSLLGQGPYEQYF. In DNA, the CDR3 is TGTGCCAGCAGCTTATTGGGACAGGGTCCCTACGAGCAGTACTTC.

This clone showed up just once. The DNA of the CDR3 is TGTGCCAGTAGTCCAGGGCCCACAGATACGCAGTATTTT. Its protein product is CASSPGPTDTQYF. V is TRBV19 and J is TRBJ2-3; perhaps TRBD1 as D (5 bases). The germline V gene encodes CDR1 LNHDA and CDR2 SQIVND (reference sequence). V was shortened by 5 bases and J by 2 bases, with 8 bases between the two germline ends. CDR3 length: 13 amino acids. The whole variable domain, remainder taken from reference TRBV19 and TRBJ2-3, is DGGITQSPKYLFRKEGQNVTLSCEQNLNHDAMYWYRQDPGQGLRLIYYSQIVNDFQKGDIAEGYSVSREKKESFPLTVTSAQKNPTAFYLCASSPGPTDTQYFGPGTRLTVL.

In the case of this clone: This same CDR3 is encoded by further DNA sequences in the sample. The rearrangement links TRBV27 to TRBJ1-6, with 8 bases matching TRBD1. The CDR3 is 14 residues long. Trimming cost V 5 bases and J 8 bases; bases outside gene matches: 5. Germline CDR1 reads MNHEY; CDR2 reads SMNVEV (reference sequence). The CDR3 DNA is TGTGCCAGCAGTCCCGACAGGGGACATTCACCCCTCCACTTT. Translating gives CASSPDRGHSPLHF.

The chain couples TRBV3-1 (or the pseudogene TRBV3-2) to TRBJ1-2, with a tentative D call TRBD1 (6 bases). V lost 3 bases to trimming and J lost 7 bases, with 18 bases between them. Germline CDR1 reads LGHDT; CDR2 reads YNNKEL (reference sequence). The CDR3 is 15 residues long. CDR3 coding DNA: TGTGCCAGCAGCCAGGAGGCCAGGGGCGGGTCTGGCTACACCTTC. Translating it yields CASSQEARGGSGYTF.

This chain joins TRBV18 and TRBJ1-5; 7 nucleotides line up with TRBD1. V shed 4 bases and J 3 bases; nucleotides not matched to a gene: 3. The CDR3 loop spans 14 amino acids. CDR1 and CDR2 (germline): KGHSH, LQKENI. CDR3 amino acids: CASSLGQVNQPQHF. For the CDR3, the DNA is TGTGCCAGCTCACTTGGACAGGTCAATCAGCCCCAGCATTTT.

The V gene is TRBV5-1, the J gene TRBJ1-2; 9 bases align to TRBD1. V was pared by 2 bases and J by 7 bases, with 6 bases of the junction left unmatched. CDR1 and CDR2 from the germline V gene are SGHRS and YFSETQ. CDR3 length: 14 residues. CDR3: CASSLNTGGLGYTF. CDR3 nucleotide sequence: TGCGCCAGCAGCTTAAATACAGGGGGCCTTGGCTACACCTTC.

The chain uses TRBV28 and TRBJ1-2; 9 nucleotides align to TRBD1. CDR3 length: 16 residues. Per germline, CDR1 MDHEN and CDR2 SYDVKM. V trimming: 6 bases; J trimming: 3 bases; junction bases outside the gene matches: 11. The CDR3 DNA follows: TGTGCCAGCAGCTACGGGACAGGGAAATTCGACTATGGCTACACCTTC. Translation: CASSYGTGKFDYGYTF.

The rearrangement joins TRBV6-5 to TRBJ2-1, with D possibly TRBD1 on 6 matching bases. Between the trimmed V and J ends, which lost 6 bases and 10 bases, there was a span of 22 bases. This CDR3 spans 15 amino acids. Germline loops: CDR1 MNHEY, CDR2 SVGAGI. CDR3 protein: CASSLTRTALAEQFF. In DNA, the CDR3 is TGTGCCAGCAGCCTGACACGGACAGCTTTGGCCGAGCAGTTCTTC.

V and J are TRBV4-2 and TRBJ1-4, with 9 bases matching TRBD1. Germline V gene data show CDR1 as LGHNA and CDR2 as YNFKEQ. V was clipped by 4 bases and J by 4 bases; unmatched bases: 4. The CDR3 has 15 amino acids. The CDR3, as DNA: TGTGCCAGCAGCCGACAGGGGGAAGGTAATGAAAAACTGTTTTTT. Its translation: CASSRQGEGNEKLFF.